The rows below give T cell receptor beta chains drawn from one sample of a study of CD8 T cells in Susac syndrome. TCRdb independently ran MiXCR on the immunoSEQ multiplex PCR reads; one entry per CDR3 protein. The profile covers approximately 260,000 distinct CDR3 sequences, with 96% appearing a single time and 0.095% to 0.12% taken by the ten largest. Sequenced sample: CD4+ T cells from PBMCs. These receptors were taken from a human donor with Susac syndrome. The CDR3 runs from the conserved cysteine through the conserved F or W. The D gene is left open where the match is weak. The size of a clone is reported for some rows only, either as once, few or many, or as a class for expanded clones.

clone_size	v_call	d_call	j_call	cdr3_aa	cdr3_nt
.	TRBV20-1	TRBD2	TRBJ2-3	CSARDPTSVGTDTQYF	TGCAGTGCTAGAGATCCTACTAGCGTCGGCACAGATACGCAGTATTTT
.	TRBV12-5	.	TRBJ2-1	CASGLVAPYNEQFF	TGTGCTAGTGGTTTGGTTGCTCCCTACAATGAGCAGTTCTTC
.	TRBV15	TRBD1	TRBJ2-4	CATSRTGQVGAKNIQYF	TGTGCCACCTCCAGGACAGGGCAGGTTGGGGCCAAAAACATTCAGTACTTC
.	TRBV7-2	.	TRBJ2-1	CASSSSLPSQFF	TGTGCCAGCAGCTCATCCCTCCCCTCGCAGTTCTTC
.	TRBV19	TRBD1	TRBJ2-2	CASSRDSNTGELFF	TGTGCCAGTAGTAGGGACAGTAACACCGGGGAGCTGTTTTTT
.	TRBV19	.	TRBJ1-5	CASSLQDQTYNQPQHF	TGTGCCAGTAGCCTACAGGACCAAACTTACAATCAGCCCCAGCATTTT
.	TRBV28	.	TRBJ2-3	CASTSLGDTQYF	TGTGCCAGCACCTCGTTGGGAGATACGCAGTATTTT
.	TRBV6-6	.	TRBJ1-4	CASRATNEKLFF	TGTGCCAGCCGGGCAACTAATGAAAAACTGTTTTTT
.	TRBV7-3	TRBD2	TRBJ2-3	CASSSTSVRDTQYF	TGTGCCAGCAGCTCGACTAGCGTACGAGATACGCAGTATTTT
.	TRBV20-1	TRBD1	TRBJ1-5	CSARVGQDQHF	TGCAGTGCTAGGGTGGGACAGGACCAGCATTTT
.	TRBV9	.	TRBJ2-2	CASSVEPGNTGELFF	TGTGCCAGCAGCGTAGAACCCGGGAACACCGGGGAGCTGTTTTTT
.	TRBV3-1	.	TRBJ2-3	CASSQVSGTSDTQYF	TGTGCCAGCAGCCAAGTCTCCGGGACGTCCGATACGCAGTATTTT
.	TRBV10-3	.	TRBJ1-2	CAISEMTENYGYTF	TGTGCCATCAGTGAGATGACTGAGAACTATGGCTACACCTTC
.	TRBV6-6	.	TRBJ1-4	CASSYWDSTNEKLFF	TGTGCCAGCAGTTACTGGGACTCGACTAATGAAAAACTGTTTTTT
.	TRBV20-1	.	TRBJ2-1	CSAPPGNQHNEQFF	TGCAGTGCTCCCCCGGGCAATCAGCACAATGAGCAGTTCTTC
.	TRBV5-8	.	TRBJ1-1	CASSFAVNTEAFF	TGTGCCAGCAGCTTTGCAGTCAACACTGAAGCTTTCTTT
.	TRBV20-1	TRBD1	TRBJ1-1	CSAVGQVDTEAFF	TGCAGTGCTGTGGGACAGGTGGACACTGAAGCTTTCTTT
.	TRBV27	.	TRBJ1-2	CASSFLGRTNYGYTF	TGTGCCAGCAGTTTTCTTGGACGCACTAACTATGGCTACACCTTC
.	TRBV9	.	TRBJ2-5	CASSVNFQETQYF	TGTGCCAGCAGCGTTAACTTTCAAGAGACCCAGTACTTC
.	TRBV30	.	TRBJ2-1	CAWTHGSGTNEQFF	TGTGCCTGGACCCATGGTTCGGGGACCAATGAGCAGTTCTTC
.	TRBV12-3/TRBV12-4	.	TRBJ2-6	CASSLWGAGANVLTF	TGTGCCAGCAGTTTATGGGGGGCTGGGGCCAACGTCCTGACTTTC
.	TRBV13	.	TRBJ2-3	CASSLLGTGSTDTQYF	TGTGCCAGCAGCTTACTCGGGACTGGAAGCACAGATACGCAGTATTTT
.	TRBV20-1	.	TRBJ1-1	CSASSFWTANTEAFF	TGCAGTGCTAGCTCATTCTGGACAGCGAACACTGAAGCTTTCTTT
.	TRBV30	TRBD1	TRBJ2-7	CAWSTRQGLAYEQYF	TGTGCCTGGAGCACCAGACAGGGCCTGGCCTACGAGCAGTACTTC
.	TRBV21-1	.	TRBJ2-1	CASIWGTFNEQFF	TGTGCCAGCATCTGGGGGACCTTCAATGAGCAGTTCTTC
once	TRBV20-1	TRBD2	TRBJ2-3	CSAPLLAGHTDTQYF	TGCAGTGCTCCCCTCCTAGCGGGACACACAGATACGCAGTATTTT
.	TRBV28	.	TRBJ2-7	CASRGPLYEQYF	TGTGCCAGCAGGGGGCCCCTCTACGAGCAGTACTTC
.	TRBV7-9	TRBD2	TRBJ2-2	CASSLGRLAERTGELFF	TGTGCCAGCAGCTTAGGGAGACTAGCGGAACGCACCGGGGAGCTGTTTTTT
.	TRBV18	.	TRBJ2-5	CASSPGPNRETQYF	TGTGCCAGCTCACCCGGACCCAACCGGGAGACCCAGTACTTC